This note documents a single TCR beta chain sequence. The antigen remains unidentified. Sample time point: week 47, end of study. Vaccinated patients received 300 ug of mutant IDH1 20-mer peptide per dose, with topical imiquimod. This entry belongs to a study of a mutant IDH1 vaccine in newly diagnosed glioma. The trim removed 6 bases at V and 1 base at J, leaving 6 bases unmatched. The CDR3 spans 15 residues. Germline CDR1 is ENHRY and CDR2 is SYGVKD. Produced via immunoSEQ multiplex PCR; TCRdb's table is partial and in-frame only. This repertoire shows more than 30,000 clones, about nine tenths found once; its top ten account for roughly 2%.

The J gene is TRBJ2-3, the V gene TRBV10-3; 8 nucleotides agree with TRBD2. The sequenced sample was PBMCs, obtained from a glioma patient whose treatment included an IDH1 peptide vaccine. This receptor was identified in a man aged 35-49 years with glioma. CDR3 sequence (DNA): TGTGCCATCAGCGGGCTAGCGGGCCGCACAGATACGCAGTATTTT. Residues: CAISGLAGRTDTQYF.